Sequencing of this TCR beta chain was carried out in a study of CD8 T cells in Susac syndrome. Notes on the study in general: As acknowledged by the study, its TCR sequencing and HLA analysis included a relatively small number of individuals.

This CDR3 is built from 15 residues. Per germline, CDR1 MNHNS and CDR2 SASEGT. Deletions cut 6 bases from V and 3 bases from J, with 15 bases between. There are a few counts of this clonotype. Its antigen is still unknown. High-throughput TCR beta sequencing covered peripheral CD8+ and CD4+ T cells. Control patients had untreated stable or active relapsing-remitting multiple sclerosis by revised McDonald criteria. Negative isolation yielded the CD8+ and CD4+ T cells, while FACS enriched the TEMRA cells. Random hexamers were used to reverse transcribe roughly 0.5 to 1 ug of RNA. TCRdb reprocessed the immunoSEQ multiplex PCR reads with MiXCR, giving one entry per CDR3 protein. This table holds approximately 280,000 distinct CDR3 sequences, roughly 81% found once.

What was sequenced was CD8+ T cells from PBMCs. The sequence derives from a human donor with multiple sclerosis. The chain recombines TRBV6-1 with TRBJ1-5, with D tentatively TRBD1 (5 bases). The CDR3 nucleotides are TGTGCCAGCAGATTGGGACCGGGCGACAATCAGCCCCAGCATTTT. Encoded protein: CASRLGPGDNQPQHF.